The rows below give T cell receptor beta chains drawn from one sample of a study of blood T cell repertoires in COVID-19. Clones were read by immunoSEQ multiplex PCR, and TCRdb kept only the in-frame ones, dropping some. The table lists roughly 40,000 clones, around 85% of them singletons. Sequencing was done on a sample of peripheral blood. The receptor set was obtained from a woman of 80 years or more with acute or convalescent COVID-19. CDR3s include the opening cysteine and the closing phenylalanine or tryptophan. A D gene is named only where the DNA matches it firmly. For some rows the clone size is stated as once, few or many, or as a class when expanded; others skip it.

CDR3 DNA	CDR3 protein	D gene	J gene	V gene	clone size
TGTGCCAGCAGCATAGGACAGGGCAAAGATACGCAGTATTTT	CASSIGQGKDTQYF	TRBD1	TRBJ2-3	TRBV5-8	-
TGTGCCAGCTCACCAGGGACAGGGGATCGTGACCCCTACGAGCAGTACTTC	CASSPGTGDRDPYEQYF	TRBD1	TRBJ2-7	TRBV18	-
TGTGCCAGTAGTATAGGAAAGGGCAGGCGGGGAGGGAATGAGCAGTTCTTC	CASSIGKGRRGGNEQFF	TRBD2	TRBJ2-1	TRBV19	-
TGCGCCAGCCGTCGGGAGGGGGAAGCTTTCTTT	CASRREGEAFF	-	TRBJ1-1	TRBV5-1	-
TGTGCCACCAGTGACACCCCCTTCGGAGGGTCCAGACCCTACAATGAGCAGTTCTTC	CATSDTPFGGSRPYNEQFF	-	TRBJ2-1	TRBV24-1	-
TGTGCCAGCAGCTTGGGGGGCGGGGCGAACACCGGGGAGCTGTTTTTT	CASSLGGGANTGELFF	-	TRBJ2-2	TRBV5-4	-
TGTGCCAGCAGCCTTCGGGGAGGGACTTCGGAGACCCAGTACTTC	CASSLRGGTSETQYF	TRBD2	TRBJ2-5	TRBV3-1/TRBV3-2	-
TGTGCCACCAGCAGAGGAGGGAGTTCGGTGTTCGGCGAGCAGTTCTTC	CATSRGGSSVFGEQFF	-	TRBJ2-1	TRBV15	once
TGTGCCAGTAGTACCCAACAAACCGGGACAGGGCAGTTCTTC	CASSTQQTGTGQFF	TRBD1	TRBJ2-1	TRBV19	-
TGTGCCAGCGCCTTCGGGGATGGAAACACCATATATTTT	CASAFGDGNTIYF	-	TRBJ1-3	TRBV18	-
TGCGCCAGCAGTTTACCCGGGGAGCGGGAGTTCTTCTACGAGCAGTACTTC	CASSLPGEREFFYEQYF	TRBD2	TRBJ2-7	TRBV5-1	-
TGTGCCAGCAGCCAAGGGGGACTAGCGGGATGGGATACGCAGTATTTT	CASSQGGLAGWDTQYF	TRBD2	TRBJ2-3	TRBV3-1/TRBV3-2	-
TGTGCCAGCAGCGAGGGATCCTCCTACGAGCAGTACTTC	CASSEGSSYEQYF	-	TRBJ2-7	TRBV5-5	once
TGCGCCAGCAGTGAAGGGACAGGTCCCGGGTACACTGAAGCTTTCTTT	CASSEGTGPGYTEAFF	TRBD1	TRBJ1-1	TRBV10-1	-
TGTGCCAGCATCGGGGGGGGCGGCTATGGCTACACCTTC	CASIGGGGYGYTF	-	TRBJ1-2	TRBV6-5	-
TGCGCCAGCAGGGCTAGCGGGACCGGCACCGGGGAGCTGTTTTTT	CASRASGTGTGELFF	TRBD2	TRBJ2-2	TRBV10-1	-
TGTGCCAGCAGCTTGAATAGCGGGAACTACGAGCAGTACTTC	CASSLNSGNYEQYF	TRBD2	TRBJ2-7	TRBV11-3	once
TGTGCCAGCAGCTTGAATCTCGGGTCAGTGTATGGCTACACCTTC	CASSLNLGSVYGYTF	-	TRBJ1-2	TRBV5-6	-
TGTGCCAGCAGTCTGGACAGGGTTCACACTGAAGCTTTCTTT	CASSLDRVHTEAFF	TRBD1	TRBJ1-1	TRBV6-5	-
TGTGCCAGCCATGGGACAGGCCCATCCTCTGGAAACACCATATATTTT	CASHGTGPSSGNTIYF	TRBD1	TRBJ1-3	TRBV18	once
TGTGCCAGCAGTACGGGACAGCAATTAGAAGCTTTCTTT	CASSTGQQLEAFF	TRBD1	TRBJ1-1	TRBV5-4	-
TGTGCCAGCTCACCACCCGGGAGGGCCCAAGAGACCCAGTACTTC	CASSPPGRAQETQYF	TRBD2	TRBJ2-5	TRBV18	-
TGTGCCTGGTCGCAGGGCCTTGACATTCAGTACTTC	CAWSQGLDIQYF	-	TRBJ2-4	TRBV30	-
TGTGCCTGGAGTCCGGGTCTAGGACAAGGAGGCTACACCTTC	CAWSPGLGQGGYTF	-	TRBJ1-2	TRBV30	-
TGTGCCAGTAGTGGTCAGGGTAGCAATCAGCCCCAGCATTTT	CASSGQGSNQPQHF	-	TRBJ1-5	TRBV19	once
TGTGCCAGCAGGGCTACAGGGGCTAATGAAAAACTGTTTTTT	CASRATGANEKLFF	TRBD1	TRBJ1-4	TRBV6-5	-
TGTGCCAGCAGCTTAGAGGGGACAGGGCCCTACGAGCAGTACTTC	CASSLEGTGPYEQYF	TRBD1	TRBJ2-7	TRBV7-9	-
TGTGCCAGCAGCCAGTCCGGGACAGGGTTTGGAGATACGCAGTATTTT	CASSQSGTGFGDTQYF	TRBD1	TRBJ2-3	TRBV4-2	once
TGCGCCAGCAGCTTGGTTGGTACAGGGGGTTACGAGCAGTACTTC	CASSLVGTGGYEQYF	TRBD1	TRBJ2-7	TRBV5-1	few
TGTGCCAGCAGTCCCAGACTAGCGAAGTACCAAGAGACCCAGTACTTC	CASSPRLAKYQETQYF	TRBD2	TRBJ2-5	TRBV2	-
TGTGCCTGGACCCCGGGACTGCAAGCCTACAATGAGCAGTTCTTC	CAWTPGLQAYNEQFF	-	TRBJ2-1	TRBV30	-
TGTGCCAGCAGCGTAGGCTGGGGACAGGGGGGACGAGAGACCCAGTACTTC	CASSVGWGQGGRETQYF	TRBD1	TRBJ2-5	TRBV9	-
TGTGCCAGCAGCTTTCTAGCGGAAGAGACCCAGTACTTC	CASSFLAEETQYF	TRBD2	TRBJ2-5	TRBV5-6	-
TGTGCCAGCAGCCAAGACCGACTAGCGGGAGACGAGCAGTACTTC	CASSQDRLAGDEQYF	TRBD2	TRBJ2-7	TRBV14	-
TGTGCCAGCAGCTTATCCCTAGCGAGTTTGGGTGAGCAGTTCTTC	CASSLSLASLGEQFF	-	TRBJ2-1	TRBV7-6	few
TGCGCCAGCAGCCCCGAATGGAGCCTGGCGCTCTATGGCTACACCTTC	CASSPEWSLALYGYTF	-	TRBJ1-2	TRBV4-1	-
TGTGCCAGCAGCTTAAGACTAGCGGCTAGCACAGATACGCAGTATTTT	CASSLRLAASTDTQYF	TRBD2	TRBJ2-3	TRBV7-2	-
TGTGCCAGCAGTCCCCAGACAGCTTATGGCTACACCTTC	CASSPQTAYGYTF	-	TRBJ1-2	TRBV12-3/TRBV12-4	-
TGTGCCAGCAGCCAAGAAGGGACTCTCACCTACGAGCAGTACTTC	CASSQEGTLTYEQYF	-	TRBJ2-7	TRBV4-2	once
TGTGCCAGCAGTCCCCGAGAGAGCGCATACTCCTACGAGCAGTACTTC	CASSPRESAYSYEQYF	-	TRBJ2-7	TRBV6-6	few
TGTGCCAGCTCACCGCCCGGGGAGATGAAAAATGAGCAGTTCTTC	CASSPPGEMKNEQFF	-	TRBJ2-1	TRBV18	-
TGTGCCAGCAGCTCCGCCGGGACAAGAAATGAAAAACTGTTTTTT	CASSSAGTRNEKLFF	-	TRBJ1-4	TRBV5-6	-
TGTGCCAGCACGGGGACTAGCGGGAGCGACGAGCAGTACTTC	CASTGTSGSDEQYF	-	TRBJ2-7	TRBV21-1	-
TGCGCCAGCAGCCAAGATCACGTAGCGGGAGGAACAGATACGCAGTATTTT	CASSQDHVAGGTDTQYF	TRBD2	TRBJ2-3	TRBV4-1	-
TGTGCCAGCAGCCCCTTTGAAGCGGGAGGGGTGGAGACCCAGTACTTC	CASSPFEAGGVETQYF	TRBD2	TRBJ2-5	TRBV9	-